The T cell receptor beta chain under discussion was sequenced for a study of human T cells and chemical hapten exposure. Germline assignment: CDR1 SGHRS and CDR2 YFSETQ. This CDR3 contains 13 residues. Trimming pared 3 bases from V and 3 bases from J, leaving 9 bases between. Unfractionated whole blood yielded total RNA. Concerning this clonotype itself: This could be a read error, since a much larger clone is one nucleotide away.

Original data processing: A per-sample median of roughly 100,000 TCRs was observed, with a range of roughly 23,224 to 750,000. TCRdb re-called the 5' RACE reads through MiXCR, storing one row per CDR3 protein. The V and J calls and clone size come from TCRdb's table, not from the authors' own analysis. The data show approximately 150,000 distinct CDR3 sequences, 3.5% to 5% seen once. This clonotype was sampled from a female donor in good health. The chain has TRBV5-1 and TRBJ1-1; D is ambiguous. CDR3 loop: CASSWEQDTEAFF. Written as DNA, the CDR3 is TGCGCCAGCAGCTGGGAGCAGGACACTGAAGCTTTCTTT. Filled out from reference TRBV5-1 and TRBJ1-1, the complete variable domain reads KAGVTQTPRYLIKTRGQQVTLSCSPISGHRSVSWYQQTPGQGLQFLFEYFSETQRNKGNFPGRFSGRQFSNSRSEMNVSTLELGDSALYLCASSWEQDTEAFFGQGTRLTVV.